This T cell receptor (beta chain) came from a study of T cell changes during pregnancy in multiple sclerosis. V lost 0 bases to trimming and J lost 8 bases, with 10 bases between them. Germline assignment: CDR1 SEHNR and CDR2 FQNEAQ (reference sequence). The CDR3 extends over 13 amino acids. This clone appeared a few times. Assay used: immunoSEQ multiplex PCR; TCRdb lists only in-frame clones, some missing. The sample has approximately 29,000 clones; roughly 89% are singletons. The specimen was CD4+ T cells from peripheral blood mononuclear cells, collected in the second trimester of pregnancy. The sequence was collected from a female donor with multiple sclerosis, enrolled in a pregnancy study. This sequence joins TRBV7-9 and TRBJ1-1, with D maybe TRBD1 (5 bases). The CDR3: CASSLAGEGEAFF. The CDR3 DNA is TGTGCCAGCAGCTTAGCAGGGGAAGGGGAAGCTTTCTTT.